Listed below are T cell receptor beta chains from one sample, sequenced in a study of PD-L1 blockade in urothelial cancer. Repertoires were generated with immunoSEQ multiplex PCR, while TCRdb's copy carries only in-frame clones and drops some. The sample holds 15,000 to 20,000 clones, around 90% seen once. The sequencing here drew on PBMCs, taken around atezolizumab (anti-PD-L1) treatment. The receptors shown here come from a man aged 50 to 59 with urothelial cancer. Each CDR3 is given with its conserved first and last residue. D genes are given only for firm matches. Only part of the rows carry a size: once, few, many, or a class if the clone is expanded.

D	size	J	V	CDR3	DNA
TRBD1	few	TRBJ1-5	TRBV6-1	CASSELVDRGGQPQHF	TGTGCCAGCAGTGAACTCGTCGACAGGGGCGGTCAGCCCCAGCATTTT
TRBD1	.	TRBJ2-1	TRBV10-1	CASSKDRGPYNEQFF	TGCGCCAGCAGTAAGGACAGGGGGCCCTACAATGAGCAGTTCTTC
TRBD1	.	TRBJ2-7	TRBV7-7	CASSQTGTYEQYF	TGTGCTAGCAGCCAGACAGGGACCTACGAGCAGTACTTC
TRBD1	.	TRBJ2-7	TRBV7-8	CASSLGQGTYYEQYF	TGTGCCAGCAGCTTAGGACAGGGGACCTACTACGAGCAGTACTTC
TRBD1	.	TRBJ1-5	TRBV27	CASREDRNQPQHF	TGTGCCAGCAGAGAGGACAGGAATCAGCCCCAGCATTTT
TRBD1	once	TRBJ1-2	TRBV27	CASSSPSRDRQNYGYTF	TGTGCCAGCAGTTCCCCTTCCAGGGACAGGCAAAACTATGGCTACACCTTC
.	.	TRBJ1-5	TRBV18	CASSPGGEGPQHF	TGTGCCAGCTCACCTGGTGGCGAGGGGCCCCAGCATTTT
.	.	TRBJ2-7	TRBV7-6	CASSLALGHAYEQYF	TGTGCCAGCAGCTTAGCATTGGGCCACGCCTACGAGCAGTACTTC
.	.	TRBJ2-3	TRBV9	CASSGLVSTDTQYF	TGTGCCAGCAGCGGACTAGTATCAACAGATACGCAGTATTTT
TRBD1	.	TRBJ1-1	TRBV5-4	CASTPGTGGWNTEAFF	TGTGCCAGCACCCCCGGGACAGGGGGCTGGAACACTGAAGCTTTCTTT
.	.	TRBJ1-1	TRBV2	CASSEASRRTEAFF	TGTGCCAGCAGTGAAGCCTCCCGGAGGACTGAAGCTTTCTTT
.	.	TRBJ2-5	TRBV2	CASSEEIVKTQYF	TGTGCCAGCAGTGAGGAGATAGTGAAGACCCAGTACTTC
TRBD1	.	TRBJ1-4	TRBV9	CASSKGGTGGFLTNEKLFF	TGTGCCAGCAGCAAAGGAGGGACAGGGGGATTTCTAACTAATGAAAAACTGTTTTTT